The 3 T cell receptor beta chains below come from one sample, sequenced in a study of shared clonotypes between healthy human individuals. Naivety among CD8 cells was defined by CD45RO negativity and positive CCR7 selection, thereby excluding terminally differentiated effector memory CD45RA+ cells. This table comes from immunoSEQ multiplex PCR, and its TCRdb copy is limited to in-frame clones, with some not included. The sample carries 760,000 or so clones, approximately 97% recorded once. The specimen sequenced was naive CD8+ T cells sorted from blood. These receptors were obtained from a man aged 30-40 years in good health.

V usage is TRBV9 and J usage is TRBJ2-2; TRBD2 might be the D (6 bases). The germline V gene has CDR1 SGDLS and CDR2 YYNGEE. The length of the CDR3 is 16 residues. V lost 7 bases to trimming and J lost 0 bases, with 16 bases between them. CDR3 residues: CASSRGAGPNTGELFF. The CDR3 region has the DNA TGTGCCAGCTCACGTGGAGCGGGCCCGAACACCGGGGAGCTGTTTTTT.

The chain joins TRBV29-1 to TRBJ1-1; perhaps TRBD1 as D (5 bases). Per germline, CDR1 SQVTM and CDR2 ANQGSEA. V lost 4 bases, J lost 7 bases, and 16 bases lay in between. The CDR3 runs to 13 residues. This CDR3 reads CSVGWVEQDEAFF. The CDR3 DNA reads as TGCAGCGTTGGTTGGGTGGAACAGGATGAAGCTTTCTTT.

This clone showed up just a few times. The chain employs TRBV5-4 and TRBJ2-7; 11 bases line up with TRBD1. CDR1 SGHNT and CDR2 YYREEE come from the germline V gene (reference sequence). CDR3 length: 14 residues. V lost 5 bases and J lost 5; bases outside the gene matches: 6. In nucleotides, the CDR3 is TGTGCCAGCAGTAGACCGGGACAGGGGGACGAGCAGTACTTC. This encodes CASSRPGQGDEQYF. Filled out from reference TRBV5-4 and TRBJ2-7, the complete variable domain reads ETGVTQSPTHLIKTRGQQVTLRCSSQSGHNTVSWYQQALGQGPQFIFQYYREEENGRGNFPPRFSGLQFPNYSSELNVNALELDDSALYLCASSRPGQGDEQYFGPGTRLTVT.